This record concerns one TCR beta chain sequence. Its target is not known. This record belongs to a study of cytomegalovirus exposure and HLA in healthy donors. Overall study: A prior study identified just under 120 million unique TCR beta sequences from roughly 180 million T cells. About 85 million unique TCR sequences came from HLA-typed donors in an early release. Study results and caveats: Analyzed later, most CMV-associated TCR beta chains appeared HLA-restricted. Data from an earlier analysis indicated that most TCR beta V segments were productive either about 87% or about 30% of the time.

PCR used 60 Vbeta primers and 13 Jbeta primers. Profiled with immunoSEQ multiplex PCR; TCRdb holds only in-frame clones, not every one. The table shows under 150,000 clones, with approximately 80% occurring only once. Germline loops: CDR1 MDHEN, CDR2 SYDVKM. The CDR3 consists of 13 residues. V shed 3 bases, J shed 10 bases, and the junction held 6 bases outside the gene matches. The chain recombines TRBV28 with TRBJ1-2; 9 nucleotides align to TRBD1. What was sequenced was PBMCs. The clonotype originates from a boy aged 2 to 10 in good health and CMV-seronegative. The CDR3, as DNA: TGTGCCAGCAGTTTCAGGACAGGGGTTTACTACACCTTC. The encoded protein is CASSFRTGVYYTF.